This T cell receptor (beta chain) originates from a study of OX40 agonist ivuxolimab in advanced cancers. The method was immunoSEQ multiplex PCR; TCRdb's version includes in-frame clones alone and lacks a portion of them. The sample contains around 48,000 clones, 75% to 85% of which appear only once. Study-level findings and limits: Expanded clones tended on average to be more numerous among CD8+ T cells than CD4+. Normalized expansion of T-cell clones was also low for some nonresponders.

This clone has a single count. Its matching antigen is unknown. Trimming removed 1 base from V and 6 bases from J; junction bases left unmatched: 3. CDR3 length equals 15 residues. Germline V gene data show CDR1 as SGHRS and CDR2 as YFSETQ. Sequenced here: CD4+ or CD8+ T cells sorted from blood, sampled in a trial of the OX40 agonist ivuxolimab. This clonotype was sampled from an adult with an advanced solid tumor such as melanoma, head and neck, liver or kidney cancer. The chain is built from TRBV5-1 and TRBJ1-4, with 10 positions matching TRBD1. This CDR3 reads CASSLIGTGDEKLFF. The CDR3 DNA sequence: TGCGCCAGCAGCTTGATCGGGACAGGGGATGAAAAACTGTTTTTT.